Below, 31 T cell receptor beta chains from the same sample are listed, as sequenced in a study of blood T cell repertoires in COVID-19. Assay used: immunoSEQ multiplex PCR; TCRdb lists only in-frame clones, some missing. The sample records about 140,000 clones, 70% to 90% being singletons. The sample consisted of peripheral blood. These receptors were obtained from a human donor with acute or convalescent COVID-19. The donor label of this sample is uncertain.

V usage is TRBV5-6 and J usage is TRBJ2-3, with D unclear. CDR3 length: 15 amino acids. CDR1 is SGHDT and CDR2 is YYEEEE in the germline V gene. V dropped 0 bases and J dropped 2 bases, with 10 bases sitting between them. DNA of the CDR3: TGTGCCAGCAGCTTGGGGGCCAGAGCCACAGATACGCAGTATTTT. Translated, it gives CASSLGARATDTQYF.

This chain joins TRBV28 and TRBJ1-4; D might be TRBD1 (6 bases). The germline gives CDR1 MDHEN, CDR2 SYDVKM. V was shortened by 4 bases and J by 3 bases, with 12 bases between the two germline ends. The CDR3 covers 15 residues. Here the CDR3 reads CASSSGTYANEKLFF. The CDR3 DNA is TGTGCCAGCAGTTCTGGGACATACGCTAATGAAAAACTGTTTTTT.

This sequence joins TRBV19 and TRBJ1-5; 8 nucleotides match TRBD1. With 6 bases clipped from V and 2 bases from J, the junction kept 6 bases outside the gene matches. The CDR3 sequence is 15 residues long. Germline V lookup: CDR1 LNHDA, CDR2 SQIVND (reference sequence). The CDR3 DNA follows: TGTGCCAGTAGCACCGGGACAGGCGGCAATCAGCCCCAGCATTTT. It specifies CASSTGTGGNQPQHF.

The chain recombines TRBV28 with TRBJ1-2; D is undetermined. The V gene lost 5 bases and the J gene lost 5 bases, with 9 bases spanning the gap. Germline CDR1 reads MDHEN; CDR2 reads SYDVKM. The CDR3 length is 12 residues. The CDR3 bases are TGTGCCAGCAGTGGCCGCAATTATGGCTACACCTTC. Protein: CASSGRNYGYTF.

V usage is TRBV10-3 and J usage is TRBJ1-2; possibly TRBD1 for D (6 bases). Per germline, CDR1 ENHRY and CDR2 SYGVKD. Trimming left V 0 bases short and J 3 bases short, with 14 bases between. The CDR3 contains 16 residues. In DNA form, the CDR3 reads TGTGCCATCAGTGAGTCCGGGACCAGGGGCGACTATGGCTACACCTTC. It translates to CAISESGTRGDYGYTF.

This sequence joins TRBV9 and TRBJ2-5; TRBD1 matches at 11 bases. CDR3 length: 20 residues. The germline CDR1 and CDR2 sequences are SGDLS and YYNGEE. Unmatched junction bases numbered 14, after V lost 0 bases and J lost 1 base. The CDR3 here is CASSVATGQGVGMPQETQYF. In DNA form, the CDR3 reads TGTGCCAGCAGCGTAGCTACGGGACAGGGGGTCGGGATGCCCCAAGAGACCCAGTACTTC.

The CDR3 reads CASSLMRDNQPQHF. CDR3 DNA: TGTGCCAGCAGCTTAATGAGGGACAATCAGCCCCAGCATTTT. The V and J genes are TRBV5-8 and TRBJ1-5; D not certain. The CDR3 length is 14 residues. CDR1 is SGHTS, CDR2 YDEGEE, per germline. V lost 2 bases and J lost 3, with 9 bases in between.

The chain recombines TRBV24-1 with TRBJ2-2, with 7 bases aligning to TRBD1. J was trimmed by 9 bases and V by 2 bases; bases with no gene match: 5. CDR1 KGHDR and CDR2 SFDVKD come from the germline V gene. The CDR3 has 14 amino acids. The chain's CDR3 is CATSDSRQGWELFF. The CDR3 DNA follows: TGTGCCACCAGTGATTCTAGACAGGGTTGGGAGCTGTTTTTT.

The genes are TRBV4-3 and TRBJ2-3; no clear D gene. V was shortened by 0 bases and J by 2 bases, with 12 bases between the two germline ends. CDR3 length: 16 residues. CDR1 is LGHNA, CDR2 YSLEER, per germline. CDR3 DNA sequence: TGCGCCAGCAGCCAAGATGTAGGAGACCCCACAGATACGCAGTATTTT. Its translation: CASSQDVGDPTDTQYF.

This clone was recorded only once. The rearrangement joins TRBV3-1 (or the pseudogene TRBV3-2) to TRBJ1-6; no clear D gene. Germline CDR1 reads LGHDT; CDR2 reads YNNKEL (reference sequence). The V and J ends lost 0 bases and 9 bases respectively, with 6 bases between them. The CDR3 spans 13 residues. In DNA form, the CDR3 reads TGTGCCAGCAGCCAAGATGAGCGTTCACCCCTCCACTTT. Protein product: CASSQDERSPLHF.

The chain is built from TRBV29-1 and TRBJ1-2; 8 nucleotides agree with TRBD1. The germline CDR1 and CDR2 sequences are SQVTM and ANQGSEA. CDR3 length: 14 amino acids. Germline trimming cut 7 bases from V and 6 bases from J; bases unmatched to any gene: 13. The CDR3 is CSASDQGARDGYTF. The CDR3 DNA reads as TGCAGCGCAAGCGACCAGGGGGCGAGAGATGGCTACACCTTC.

The gene calls are TRBV5-1 and TRBJ2-7; 11 bases align to TRBD2. V shed 4 bases and J 2 bases; nucleotides not matched to a gene: 2. The CDR3 extends over 14 amino acids. Germline V gene sequence: CDR1 SGHRS, CDR2 YFSETQ. The CDR3 bases are TGCGCCAGCAGCCCGACTAGCGGGACCTACGAGCAGTACGTC. Translated: CASSPTSGTYEQYV.

The genes are TRBV27 and TRBJ2-3; TRBD2 matches 8 bases. This CDR3 is built from 14 residues. Unmatched junction bases numbered 5, after V lost 7 bases and J lost 2 bases. Germline CDR1 MNHEY, CDR2 SMNVEV (reference sequence). CDR3 in amino acids: CASNRGGVTDTQYF. CDR3 bases: TGTGCCAGCAATCGGGGGGGGGTCACAGATACGCAGTATTTT.

The chain carries TRBV28 and TRBJ1-4, with 8 bases aligning to TRBD1. The V gene's germline CDR1 is MDHEN and CDR2 SYDVKM. CDR3 length: 16 residues. J was trimmed by 7 bases and V by 6 bases; bases with no gene match: 13. CDR3 nucleotides: TGTGCCAGCAGCCAGATGACAGGGGTCTCAGTTGAAAAACTGTTTTTT. It encodes CASSQMTGVSVEKLFF.

The rearrangement uses TRBV29-1 and TRBJ2-6; 9 bases match TRBD1. This CDR3 comprises 14 residues. Unmatched junction bases numbered 1, after V lost 5 bases and J lost 2 bases. From germline, CDR1 is SQVTM and CDR2 ANQGSEA. CDR3 in amino acids: CSVRTGAGANVLTF. The CDR3 DNA reads as TGCAGCGTTAGGACAGGGGCTGGGGCCAACGTCCTGACTTTC.

The CDR3 coding sequence is TGTGCCAGTAGTAGCGGGAGCAGTTGGAATACGCAGTATTTT. Its translation is CASSSGSSWNTQYF. This chain links TRBV19 with TRBJ2-3; 7 bases agree with TRBD2. This CDR3 has 14 amino acids. CDR1 and CDR2 from the germline V gene are LNHDA and SQIVND (reference sequence). J lost 7 bases, V lost 4 bases, and 8 bases had no gene match.

This chain uses TRBV7-2 with TRBJ1-3, with a weak D call TRBD1 (5 bases). Per germline, CDR1 SGHTA and CDR2 FQGNSA. The CDR3 is made up of 15 amino acids. Trimming shortened V by 5 bases and J by 2 bases, and 13 bases separated the two germline ends. CDR3 in DNA: TGTGCCAGCAGCCAAGACAGTCAGGCTGGAAACACCATATATTTT. Translation gives CASSQDSQAGNTIYF. Together with reference TRBV7-2 and TRBJ1-3, the CDR3 gives the full variable domain: GAGVSQSPSNKVTEKGKDVELRCDPISGHTALYWYRQSLGQGLEFLIYFQGNSAPDKSGLPSDRFSAERTGGSVSTLTIQRTQQEDSAVYLCASSQDSQAGNTIYFGEGSWLTVV.

This chain uses TRBV7-2 with TRBJ1-1; TRBD1 agrees at 7 bases. CDR1 and CDR2 from the germline V gene are SGHTA and FQGNSA. J was trimmed by 3 bases and V by 1 base; bases with no gene match: 8. The CDR3 contains 16 residues. The CDR3: CASSLDGTVYDTEAFF. The CDR3, as DNA: TGTGCCAGCAGCTTAGACGGGACAGTATATGACACTGAAGCTTTCTTT.

In its sample, this clone was seen a few times. The chain is built from TRBV3-1 (or the pseudogene TRBV3-2) and TRBJ1-5; TRBD1 might be the D (5 bases). This CDR3 is built from 15 residues. Trimming cost V 1 base and J 3 bases, with 10 bases left between them. Germline lookup yields CDR1 LGHDT and CDR2 YNNKEL (reference sequence). The CDR3 bases are TGTGCCAGCAGCCAAGGGGGCAGCATCAATCAGCCCCAGCATTTT. It translates to CASSQGGSINQPQHF.

The chain combines TRBV19 with TRBJ1-4; D is undetermined. The CDR3 runs 15 residues. V was pared by 3 bases and J by 0 bases, with 8 bases between. Germline assignment: CDR1 LNHDA and CDR2 SQIVND (reference sequence). CDR3 coding DNA: TGTGCCAGTAGTATTCAGGCTGCAACTAATGAAAAACTGTTTTTT. Its translation: CASSIQAATNEKLFF.

The chain has TRBV7-9 and TRBJ2-2, with 8 bases lining up with TRBD1. This CDR3 spans 18 amino acids. Germline CDR1 SEHNR, CDR2 FQNEAQ (reference sequence). J was trimmed by 1 base and V by 6 bases; bases with no gene match: 13. CDR3 in amino acids: CASSSAEGTGQNTGELFF. The CDR3, as DNA: TGTGCCAGCAGTAGCGCCGAAGGGACAGGACAGAACACCGGGGAGCTGTTTTTT.

This sequence joins TRBV6-6 and TRBJ1-2; 7 bases fit TRBD1. CDR3 length: 15 amino acids. CDR1 and CDR2 from the germline V gene are MNHNY and SVGAGI (reference sequence). With 0 bases clipped from V and 0 bases from J, the junction kept 1 base outside the gene matches. CDR3 amino acids: CASSYSDRANYGYTF. The CDR3 DNA follows: TGTGCCAGCAGTTACTCTGACAGGGCTAACTATGGCTACACCTTC.

The V and J genes are TRBV9 and TRBJ2-3; 10 nucleotides match TRBD1. The V segment lost 1 base and the J segment 3 bases; nucleotides outside the gene matches: 5. This CDR3 spans 16 amino acids. Germline CDR1 and CDR2: SGDLS and YYNGEE. The CDR3 spells CASSVNPGQGTDTQYF. DNA for the CDR3: TGTGCCAGCAGCGTAAATCCGGGACAGGGGACAGATACGCAGTATTTT. The full variable domain, its missing parts supplied by reference TRBV9 and TRBJ2-3, is DSGVTQTPKHLITATGQRVTLRCSPRSGDLSVYWYQQSLDQGLQFLIQYYNGEERAKGNILERFSAQQFPDLHSELNLSSLELGDSALYFCASSVNPGQGTDTQYFGPGTRLTVL.

The CDR3 loop is CASSSGQLLAKNIQYF. The CDR3 DNA sequence: TGTGCCAGCAGCTCAGGACAGCTCCTAGCCAAAAACATTCAGTACTTC. This rearrangement joins TRBV7-8 to TRBJ2-4; the D gene is possibly TRBD1 (6 bases). CDR3 length: 16 amino acids. V lost 4 bases, J lost 0 bases, and 13 bases lay in between. CDR1 is SGHVS, CDR2 FQNEAQ, per germline.

This chain uses TRBV6-2 or TRBV6-3 with TRBJ1-4; D not resolved. Germline V gives CDR1 MNHEY, CDR2 SVGEGT. This CDR3 is 20 amino acids long. V was pared by 5 bases and J by 8 bases, with 33 bases between. Here the CDR3 DNA reads TGTGCCAGCAGTCCCCAGCCCGGAGTGTGGGCTCGGGATCGAAGGGAAAAACTGTTTTTT. Translation gives CASSPQPGVWARDRREKLFF.

This chain connects TRBV27 to TRBJ2-3; D perhaps matches TRBD1 (6 bases). The CDR3 runs to 14 residues. Germline V gene data show CDR1 as MNHEY and CDR2 as SMNVEV (reference sequence). V lost 5 bases and J lost 8, with 17 bases in between. The CDR3 loop reads CASSPYTGIVTQYF. CDR3 nucleotide sequence: TGTGCCAGCAGTCCCTACACAGGGATTGTTACGCAGTATTTT.

This sequence joins TRBV15 and TRBJ1-1; TRBD1 might be the D (5 bases). The V end was cut by 5 bases, the J end by 2 bases, with 12 bases between. Per the germline V gene, CDR1 is LNHNV and CDR2 is YYDKDF (reference sequence). The CDR3 sequence is 14 residues long. DNA of the CDR3: TGTGCCACCAGCGGGGCCAGATCTAACACTGAAGCTTTCTTT. Translated: CATSGARSNTEAFF.

The rearrangement links TRBV7-2 to TRBJ2-3; 9 nucleotides match TRBD1. V dropped 2 bases and J dropped 0; count of bases not matched to a gene: 3. The CDR3 is made up of 16 amino acids. The germline V gene has CDR1 SGHTA and CDR2 FQGNSA. The DNA of the CDR3 is TGTGCCAGCAGCTTAATGGGGACAGGGAGCACAGATACGCAGTATTTT. Protein product: CASSLMGTGSTDTQYF. The variable domain in full, completed from reference TRBV7-2 and TRBJ2-3, reads GAGVSQSPSNKVTEKGKDVELRCDPISGHTALYWYRQSLGQGLEFLIYFQGNSAPDKSGLPSDRFSAERTGGSVSTLTIQRTQQEDSAVYLCASSLMGTGSTDTQYFGPGTRLTVL.

This chain links TRBV6-5 with TRBJ1-2, with TRBD1 matching over 7 bases. V shed 6 bases, J shed 2 bases, and the junction held 6 bases outside the gene matches. This CDR3 region has 14 residues. In germline, CDR1 is MNHEY, CDR2 SVGAGI. The chain's CDR3 is CASSRQGFNYGYTF. The CDR3 DNA reads TGTGCCAGCAGCCGACAGGGCTTCAACTATGGCTACACCTTC.

The gene calls are TRBV28 and TRBJ1-5, with a weak D call TRBD1 (6 bases). The germline gives CDR1 MDHEN, CDR2 SYDVKM. Trimming cost V 7 bases and J 2 bases, with 15 bases left between them. The CDR3 extends over 15 amino acids. The CDR3 is CASTPPPGGNQPQHF. The CDR3 bases are TGTGCCAGCACCCCTCCCCCAGGGGGCAATCAGCCCCAGCATTTT.

V usage is TRBV2 and J usage is TRBJ2-3; TRBD2 might be the D (6 bases). Per the germline V gene, CDR1 is SNHLY and CDR2 is FYNNEI. This CDR3 has 11 residues. V was clipped by 6 bases and J by 9 bases, with 10 bases between them. This CDR3 is CASSRLDTQYF. DNA of the CDR3: TGTGCCAGCAGCAGACTAGACACGCAGTATTTT.